The 22 T cell receptor beta chains presented below share a single source sample, sequenced in a study of T-cell reconstitution after alpha-beta-depleted transplantation in children (TCRdb year 2016). Library generation was performed with PCR. TCRdb names Illumina HiSeq 2500 as the instrument used. To normalize quantification of the TCRbeta repertoire, the TCR libraries were built with molecular barcoding that relied on unique molecular identifiers. TCRdb cleaned the public reads at Q25 with fastp, built clones with MiXCR and kept in-frame beta chains. Duplicate CDR3 protein sequences are folded into a single record with the most common DNA and genes. The sample includes some 240,000 distinct CDR3 sequences, with more than 7.5% observed a single time. The ten largest clones add up to 5% to 6% of the sample. The input for sequencing was PBMCs from the stem cell graft donor, taken from the stem cell graft. Receptor source: a human donor who donated a stem cell graft to a child with SCID.

In its sample, this clonotype was seen many times. V gene TRBV28 combines with J gene TRBJ2-5; D remains ambiguous. The CDR3 consists of 14 residues. The germline CDR1 and CDR2 sequences are MDHEN and SYDVKM. The ends were cut back, 2 bases at V and 5 bases at J, with 12 bases in the middle. Here the CDR3 DNA reads TGTGCCAGCAGTTTAATTGGCCTGGGGGAGACCCAGTACTTC. Amino acid sequence: CASSLIGLGETQYF. Full variable domain (remainder filled in from reference TRBV28 and TRBJ2-5): DVKVTQSSRYLVKRTGEKVFLECVQDMDHENMFWYRQDPGLGLRLIYFSYDVKMKEKGDIPEGYSVSREKKERFSLILESASTNQTSMYLCASSLIGLGETQYFGPGTRLLVL.

This clonotype was seen many times. V is TRBV12-3 or TRBV12-4 and J is TRBJ1-2; no clear D gene. Trimming took off 4 bases at V and 5 bases at J, with 8 bases between the two ends. The length of the CDR3 is 12 residues. DNA of the CDR3: TGTGCCAGCAGTTCTGGCAGATATGGCTACACCTTC. This encodes CASSSGRYGYTF.

This clonotype showed up many times. V and J are TRBV5-1 and TRBJ2-5; the D gene could be TRBD1 or TRBD2 (5 bases each). The CDR3 is made up of 15 amino acids. V was clipped by 4 bases and J by 3 bases, with 16 bases between them. The germline V gene has CDR1 SGHRS and CDR2 YFSETQ. This CDR3 reads CASSPNPGTKETQYF. The DNA of the CDR3 is TGCGCCAGCAGCCCGAATCCCGGGACCAAAGAGACCCAGTACTTC.

This clonotype was seen more than once but under ten times. This CDR3 is CASSLGSGGSYEQYF. CDR3 nucleotides: TGTGCCAGCAGCTTGGGGAGCGGGGGCTCCTACGAGCAGTACTTC. The chain joins TRBV5-5 to TRBJ2-7, with TRBD2 identical over 8 bases. From germline, CDR1 is SGHKS and CDR2 YYEKEE (reference sequence). Unmatched junction bases numbered 2, after V lost 0 bases and J lost 0 bases. The CDR3 loop spans 15 amino acids.

This clonotype has ten or more counts. The V call is TRBV5-1, the J call TRBJ2-3, with 7 bases aligning to TRBD2. The CDR3 is 15 residues long. Germline lookup yields CDR1 SGHRS and CDR2 YFSETQ. J was trimmed by 4 bases and V by 3 bases; bases with no gene match: 8. For the CDR3, the DNA is TGCGCCAGCAGCTCACAGACTAGCCCGCCAGATACGCAGTATTTT. Its protein product is CASSSQTSPPDTQYF.

This clonotype came up many times. The chain is built from TRBV20-1 and TRBJ1-2, with D perhaps TRBD1 (6 bases). This CDR3 has 14 residues. CDR1 DFQATT and CDR2 SNEGSKA come from the germline V gene (reference sequence). V shed 6 bases and J shed 5 bases, with 19 bases lying between them. As DNA, the CDR3 is TGCAGTGCCCGCCAAACAGGGATTTGGTATGGCTACACCTTC. Its translation is CSARQTGIWYGYTF.

In its sample, this clonotype was seen a few times. V gene TRBV9 combines with J gene TRBJ1-1; possibly TRBD1 for D (6 bases). The CDR3 is made up of 14 amino acids. CDR1 SGDLS and CDR2 YYNGEE come from the germline V gene. V was pared by 7 bases and J by 1 base, with 14 bases between. The CDR3 spells CASRGLTGNTEAFF. Written as DNA, the CDR3 is TGTGCCAGCCGGGGGCTTACAGGGAACACTGAAGCTTTCTTT.

Ten or more counts support this clonotype. V gene TRBV5-5 combines with J gene TRBJ1-4; weak D call: TRBD1 (5 bases). The CDR3 has 16 residues. CDR1 is SGHKS, CDR2 YYEKEE, per germline (reference sequence). V gave up 0 bases and J gave up 8 bases, with 17 bases separating them. The CDR3 is CASSLVEGASYEKLFF. DNA of the CDR3: TGTGCCAGCAGCTTGGTTGAAGGGGCATCGTACGAAAAACTGTTTTTT.

The V and J genes are TRBV5-1 and TRBJ2-7; TRBD1 aligns across 9 bases. Germline V gene data show CDR1 as SGHRS and CDR2 as YFSETQ. J was trimmed by 5 bases and V by 4 bases; bases with no gene match: 10. The length of the CDR3 is 15 residues. DNA of the CDR3: TGCGCCAGCAGCACTAGGACAGGGGCACAAAACGAGCAGTACTTC. Translation gives CASSTRTGAQNEQYF.

This clonotype was counted many times. The chain uses TRBV3-1 and TRBJ2-3; D gene ambiguous. CDR1 is LGHDT and CDR2 is YNNKEL in the germline V gene (reference sequence). This CDR3 is 12 amino acids long. Trimming left V 5 bases short and J 8 bases short, with 11 bases between. The CDR3 coding sequence is TGTGCCAGCAGCGAGCACATAGGTACGCAGTATTTT. Translated, it gives CASSEHIGTQYF.

This clonotype has ten or more counts. The chain recombines TRBV2 with TRBJ1-5; D remains unclear. The CDR3 contains 13 residues. Germline lookup yields CDR1 SNHLY and CDR2 FYNNEI. V lost 7 bases to trimming and J lost 7 bases, with 14 bases between them. The CDR3 DNA reads as TGTGCCAGCACCGGGGAGAGCGGACAGCCCCAGCATTTT. Its translation is CASTGESGQPQHF.

The chain combines TRBV20-1 with TRBJ1-1; no clear D. Trimming took 5 bases from V and 5 from J, leaving 12 bases between them. CDR3 size: 12 residues. Per the germline V gene, CDR1 is DFQATT and CDR2 is SNEGSKA (reference sequence). Here the CDR3 reads CSALVVGTEAFF. CDR3 DNA: TGCAGTGCTCTCGTCGTGGGGACTGAAGCTTTCTTT.

This clonotype has a handful of counts. The chain joins TRBV27 to TRBJ1-6; unclear D gene. This CDR3 region has 15 residues. V gave up 5 bases and J gave up 0 bases, with 8 bases separating them. Germline V gives CDR1 MNHEY, CDR2 SMNVEV (reference sequence). Here the CDR3 reads CASSTEGSYNSPLHF. The CDR3 bases are TGTGCCAGCAGTACCGAGGGCTCCTATAATTCACCCCTCCACTTT.

As DNA, the CDR3 is TGTGCCAGCAGCGCGACAGGGGACTACAATGAGCAGTTCTTC. Its translation: CASSATGDYNEQFF. The gene calls are TRBV9 and TRBJ2-1; 8 nucleotides line up with TRBD1. Germline V gene data show CDR1 as SGDLS and CDR2 as YYNGEE. This CDR3 is built from 14 residues. The junction had 2 bases not matched to a gene; V was cut back by 3 bases and J by 3 bases.

This clonotype was seen many times. This chain uses TRBV6-2 or TRBV6-3 with TRBJ2-3; 9 nucleotides align to TRBD2. This CDR3 is 15 amino acids long. From germline, CDR1 is MNHEY and CDR2 SVGEGT. The junction had 8 bases not matched to a gene; V was cut back by 5 bases and J by 5 bases. The chain's CDR3 is CASSPSGGHGDTQYF. CDR3 bases: TGTGCCAGCAGTCCGAGCGGGGGGCATGGAGATACGCAGTATTTT.

The sample holds many counts of this clonotype. V gene TRBV20-1 combines with J gene TRBJ2-3; no clear D gene. Germline V lookup: CDR1 DFQATT, CDR2 SNEGSKA (reference sequence). Trimming removed 5 bases from V and 0 bases from J, with 15 bases in between. CDR3 length: 15 residues. The CDR3 here is CSAPPRELSTDTQYF. The CDR3 DNA reads as TGCAGTGCTCCCCCAAGGGAACTAAGCACAGATACGCAGTATTTT.

This clonotype has at least ten counts. J is TRBJ1-2 and V is TRBV6-1, with D uncertain. V lost 3 bases and J 5 bases, leaving 7 bases between the germline ends. CDR1 is MNHNS, CDR2 SASEGT, per germline. This CDR3 is built from 12 residues. DNA for the CDR3: TGTGCCAGCAGTGAGAGGGAGTATGGCTACACCTTC. Amino acid sequence: CASSEREYGYTF.

This clonotype was observed many times. The J gene is TRBJ2-7, the V gene TRBV12-3 or TRBV12-4; D is perhaps TRBD1 (5 bases). This CDR3 contains 15 residues. V gave up 4 bases and J gave up 2 bases, with 15 bases separating them. The CDR3 loop reads CASSSLDSLPYEQYF. The CDR3 DNA reads TGTGCCAGCAGTTCCCTAGACAGTCTCCCCTACGAGCAGTACTTC.

This clonotype was seen many times. The J gene is TRBJ2-1, the V gene TRBV7-7, with D possibly TRBD1 on 6 matching bases. The germline V gene has CDR1 SSHAT and CDR2 FNYEAQ (reference sequence). V was clipped by 0 bases and J by 4 bases, with 16 bases between them. CDR3 length: 17 amino acids. CDR3 in amino acids: CASSLAVGTRPYNEQFF. The CDR3 DNA follows: TGTGCCAGCAGCTTAGCGGTCGGGACACGGCCTTACAATGAGCAGTTCTTC.

Turning to this clonotype: This may be a read error, as it is one base from a much larger clone. The chain joins TRBV20-1 to TRBJ2-1; D may match TRBD1 or TRBD2 (7 bases each). Germline V gene lookup returns CDR1 DFQATT and CDR2 SNEGSKA (reference sequence). The CDR3 runs 12 residues. CDR3 protein: CGARGLRGEQFF. The CDR3 DNA reads as TGCGGTGCTAGGGGGCTCCGGGGGGAACAGTTCTTC.

This clonotype was detected once. The chain joins TRBV5-6 to TRBJ1-5; weak D call: TRBD1 (5 bases). Trimming left V 3 bases short and J 1 base short, with 14 bases between. This CDR3 comprises 16 residues. The germline V gene encodes CDR1 SGHDT and CDR2 YYEEEE. The CDR3 is CASSSRGPGSNQPQHF. Here the CDR3 DNA reads TGTGCCAGCAGCTCAAGGGGCCCAGGGAGCAATCAGCCCCAGCATTTT.

The sample holds many counts of this clonotype. The chain carries TRBV2 and TRBJ1-1, with D maybe TRBD1 (6 bases). The germline gives CDR1 SNHLY, CDR2 FYNNEI. Deletions cut 7 bases from V and 5 bases from J, with 23 bases between. The CDR3 runs 16 residues. CDR3 amino acids: CASIPLRSGGETEAFF. As DNA, the CDR3 is TGTGCCAGCATTCCTCTAAGGTCGGGGGGCGAGACTGAAGCTTTCTTT.